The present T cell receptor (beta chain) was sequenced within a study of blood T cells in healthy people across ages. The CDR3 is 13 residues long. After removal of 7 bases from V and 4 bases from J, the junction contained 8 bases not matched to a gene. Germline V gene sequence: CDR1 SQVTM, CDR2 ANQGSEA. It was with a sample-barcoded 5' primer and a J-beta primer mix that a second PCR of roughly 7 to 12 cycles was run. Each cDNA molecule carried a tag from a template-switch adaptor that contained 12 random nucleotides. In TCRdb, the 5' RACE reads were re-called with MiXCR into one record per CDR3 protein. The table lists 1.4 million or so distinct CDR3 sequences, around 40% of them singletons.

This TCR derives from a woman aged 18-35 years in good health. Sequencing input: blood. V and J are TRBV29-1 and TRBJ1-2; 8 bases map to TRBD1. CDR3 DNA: TGCAGCGCACCTATGACAGGGGCCTATGGCTACACCTTC. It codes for CSAPMTGAYGYTF.